Listed below are T cell receptor beta chains from one sample, sequenced in a study of PD-1 blockade in classical Hodgkin lymphoma. The table came from immunoSEQ multiplex PCR; TCRdb's copy has only in-frame clones and leaves some out. The sample carries about 5,600 clones, 82% recorded once. Sample: CD8+ T cells from blood, taken at baseline. Receptors originate from a human donor with classical Hodgkin lymphoma. Each CDR3 is given with its conserved first and last residue. The D gene is left open where the match is weak. Not all rows give a size; the values are once, few, many and, for expanded clones, a class.

clone size: -; J gene: TRBJ1-2; D gene: -; V gene: TRBV11-2; CDR3 protein: CASSLERGSVYGYTF; CDR3 DNA: TGTGCCAGCAGCTTAGAAAGGGGGTCGGTCTATGGCTACACCTTC
clone size: -; J gene: TRBJ1-1; D gene: -; V gene: TRBV28; CDR3 protein: CASSSGARPFF; CDR3 DNA: TGTGCCAGCAGTTCTGGGGCCCGTCCTTTCTTT
clone size: -; J gene: TRBJ2-2; D gene: -; V gene: TRBV11-2; CDR3 protein: CASSPNTGELFF; CDR3 DNA: TGTGCCAGCAGCCCGAACACCGGGGAGCTGTTTTTT
clone size: -; J gene: TRBJ2-7; D gene: TRBD1; V gene: TRBV7-2; CDR3 protein: CASSLVGTGAYEQYF; CDR3 DNA: TGTGCCAGCAGCTTAGTTGGGACAGGGGCCTACGAGCAGTACTTC
clone size: large; J gene: TRBJ2-7; D gene: TRBD1; V gene: TRBV28; CDR3 protein: CASSLPPGQGSYEQYF; CDR3 DNA: TGTGCCAGCAGTTTACCCCCGGGACAGGGGTCCTACGAGCAGTACTTC
clone size: few; J gene: TRBJ1-5; D gene: TRBD1; V gene: TRBV7-9; CDR3 protein: CASSLGQGNGNQPQHF; CDR3 DNA: TGTGCCAGCAGCTTAGGACAGGGGAACGGCAATCAGCCCCAGCATTTT
clone size: -; J gene: TRBJ1-5; D gene: -; V gene: TRBV12-5; CDR3 protein: CASGFLRDISNQPQHF; CDR3 DNA: TGTGCTAGTGGTTTCCTCCGGGACATAAGCAATCAGCCCCAGCATTTT
clone size: -; J gene: TRBJ2-3; D gene: TRBD2; V gene: TRBV4-3; CDR3 protein: CASSQDRATSGGSTSTDTQYF; CDR3 DNA: TGCGCCAGCAGCCAAGATCGGGCGACTAGCGGGGGGTCGACCTCCACAGATACGCAGTATTTT
clone size: -; J gene: TRBJ2-4; D gene: -; V gene: TRBV28; CDR3 protein: CASSLGEVQAKNIQYF; CDR3 DNA: TGTGCCAGCAGCCTGGGGGAGGTCCAAGCCAAAAACATTCAGTACTTC
clone size: once; J gene: TRBJ1-5; D gene: -; V gene: TRBV5-1; CDR3 protein: CASSLGDRGSQPQHF; CDR3 DNA: TGCGCCAGCAGCTTGGGCGACCGGGGAAGTCAGCCCCAGCATTTT
clone size: -; J gene: TRBJ2-1; D gene: -; V gene: TRBV4-3; CDR3 protein: CASSQDTSYNEQFF; CDR3 DNA: TGCGCCAGCAGCCAAGATACGTCCTACAATGAGCAGTTCTTC
clone size: -; J gene: TRBJ2-5; D gene: TRBD1; V gene: TRBV10-2; CDR3 protein: CASSESGTGQYQETQYF; CDR3 DNA: TGCGCCAGCAGTGAGTCGGGGACAGGACAGTACCAAGAGACCCAGTACTTC
clone size: -; J gene: TRBJ2-3; D gene: -; V gene: TRBV9; CDR3 protein: CASSVGGTDTQYF; CDR3 DNA: TGTGCCAGCAGCGTTGGGGGGACAGATACGCAGTATTTT
clone size: -; J gene: TRBJ1-2; D gene: -; V gene: TRBV29-1; CDR3 protein: CSVEWAGRPSGGYTF; CDR3 DNA: TGCAGCGTTGAATGGGCGGGCAGGCCCTCCGGTGGCTACACCTTC
clone size: -; J gene: TRBJ1-4; D gene: -; V gene: TRBV2; CDR3 protein: CASSESASGLFF; CDR3 DNA: TGTGCCAGCAGTGAGTCCGCTAGCGGACTGTTTTTT
clone size: -; J gene: TRBJ2-3; D gene: -; V gene: TRBV7-8; CDR3 protein: CASSLDTDTQYF; CDR3 DNA: TGTGCCAGCAGCTTAGACACAGATACGCAGTATTTT
clone size: -; J gene: TRBJ2-1; D gene: TRBD2; V gene: TRBV7-2; CDR3 protein: CASSYPDGAGVVEQFF; CDR3 DNA: TGTGCCAGCAGCTACCCTGACGGGGCGGGGGTAGTTGAGCAGTTCTTC
clone size: -; J gene: TRBJ2-1; D gene: TRBD2; V gene: TRBV9; CDR3 protein: CAASGGLENEQFF; CDR3 DNA: TGTGCGGCGAGCGGGGGGTTGGAAAATGAGCAGTTCTTC
clone size: -; J gene: TRBJ1-3; D gene: -; V gene: TRBV28; CDR3 protein: CASTYLGNTIYF; CDR3 DNA: TGTGCCAGCACCTACCTTGGAAACACCATATATTTT
clone size: few; J gene: TRBJ2-7; D gene: -; V gene: TRBV7-9; CDR3 protein: CASSLGAYEQYF; CDR3 DNA: TGTGCCAGCAGCTTAGGCGCCTACGAGCAGTACTTC
clone size: -; J gene: TRBJ2-2; D gene: -; V gene: TRBV28; CDR3 protein: CASSFGTGELFF; CDR3 DNA: TGTGCCAGCAGTTTTGGCACCGGGGAGCTGTTTTTT
clone size: -; J gene: TRBJ2-2; D gene: -; V gene: TRBV7-2; CDR3 protein: CASRAIRDLRAGELFF; CDR3 DNA: TGTGCCAGCAGAGCAATCCGGGACCTTCGTGCCGGGGAGCTGTTTTTT
clone size: -; J gene: TRBJ2-5; D gene: TRBD2; V gene: TRBV4-2; CDR3 protein: CASSTSGGWLPQETQYF; CDR3 DNA: TGTGCCAGCAGTACCAGCGGGGGGTGGTTGCCCCAAGAGACCCAGTACTTC
clone size: -; J gene: TRBJ1-2; D gene: -; V gene: TRBV28; CDR3 protein: CASSSYRTYYGYTF; CDR3 DNA: TGTGCCAGCAGTTCCTACAGGACTTACTATGGCTACACCTTC
clone size: -; J gene: TRBJ1-2; D gene: -; V gene: TRBV5-4; CDR3 protein: CASSGTGAYGYTF; CDR3 DNA: TGTGCCAGCAGCGGTACAGGTGCCTATGGCTACACCTTC